This T cell receptor (beta chain) was captured in a study of identifying expanded T cells in peripheral blood. Germline assignment: CDR1 SNHLY and CDR2 FYNNEI. The CDR3 has 14 amino acids. Trimming cost V 4 bases and J 7 bases; bases outside gene matches: 6. Produced via immunoSEQ multiplex PCR; TCRdb's table is partial and in-frame only. The profile shows tens of thousands of clones, roughly 87% of them singletons. Source material: blood. The TCR comes from a person aged 18 to 70 in good health. The V and J genes are TRBV2 and TRBJ1-5, with 8 bases aligning to TRBD1. The CDR3 is CASSGQGQGQPQHF. The CDR3, as DNA: TGTGCCAGCAGTGGACAGGGGCAGGGGCAGCCCCAGCATTTT.